This T cell receptor beta chain was found in a study of Ad26.COV2.S vaccination and SARS-CoV-2 variants. Whole-study context: Administration of Ad26.COV2.S was intramuscular, either once or twice 56 days apart. Broader study findings: Reported findings describe substantial breadth in spike-specific CD8+ and CD4+ T cell responses following vaccination. Spike-specific TCR breadth in vaccine recipients exceeded that seen in placebo recipients.

V was trimmed by 4 bases and J by 0 bases, leaving 11 bases between them. The CDR3 is 14 amino acids. Per germline, CDR1 SGHKS and CDR2 YYEKEE (reference sequence). Treatment here: around 19 received Ad26.COV2.S at low or high dose, single or two shots; roughly 5 received placebo; per-sample allocation not given. Sampling occurred on day 63 after the first vaccine or placebo injection. A Boston adult aged 18-55 years was the donor. Profiling relied on immunoSEQ multiplex PCR, and the TCRdb table lists in-frame clones only, not all of them. The table records about 680,000 clones, 89% of them present only once. Points on this clone: As yet, its antigen is unknown.

This clonotype originated in a person between 18 and 60 years old who received the Ad26.COV2.S COVID-19 vaccine or a placebo. The input for sequencing was peripheral blood, taken in a trial of Ad26.COV2.S vaccine versus placebo. The J gene is TRBJ2-7, the V gene TRBV5-5; either TRBD1 or TRBD2 may fit D (6 bases each). CDR3 in DNA: TGTGCCAGCAGCACACAGGGAGGCTCCTACGAGCAGTACTTC. This codes for CASSTQGGSYEQYF.